This TCR beta chain was recorded in a study of cytotoxic CD8 clonotypes in ibrutinib-treated CLL (dated by TCRdb to the early 2020s). Background on the whole study: The cohort was composed of ten to eleven relapsed/refractory and 15 treatment-naive patients; IGHV unmutated status was identified in 17 patients. Partial responses were observed in about 25 patients and complete responses in 2; after a median follow-up of around 68 months, remission was maintained in 15 or so patients and progression was observed in 12. Samples at response were collected after a median of roughly twelve months of treatment, with a range of about 6 to 36 months. An average of around 250,000 productive templates and about 100,000 productive rearrangements was obtained per sample. Longitudinal samples were available for about 30% of the 86 trial participants. Cryopreserved peripheral blood mononuclear cells were collected before treatment, at response, and at either disease progression or sustained remission. All remission and progressive disease samples were collected while patients were still receiving ibrutinib.

Per the publication, the time point label means: about eleven months on ibrutinib. For TCR beta library preparation, roughly 1.8 micrograms of genomic DNA was extracted from cryopreserved PBMCs. High-throughput TCR beta sequencing was performed on longitudinal blood samples from CLL patients receiving ibrutinib monotherapy. The patients took part in an open-label, single-center phase 2 trial of ibrutinib monotherapy. Notes on this clone: Its antigen remains unidentified. There are no base qualities to consult, and no much larger clone falls within one base.

A MiSeq instrument was used for deep resolution sequencing, which targeted depths ranging from 1 in 1 million up to 1 in 200,000 T cells, with coverage averaging 10x for each clonotype. The immunoSEQ hsTCRB Kit was used to generate TCR beta libraries. The original pipeline was this. The data were analyzed with ImmunoSEQ Analyzer and ImmunoSEQ Data Assistant, and V, D and J gene assignments followed IMGT definitions. Clonality, with values ranging from 0 to 1, was calculated as one minus the normalized Shannon entropy of productive rearrangement frequencies. Only overrepresented clonotypes making up at least 0.05% of the repertoire of each patient were included in the public clonotype analysis. Repertoires from roughly 13 age-matched healthy donors in immuneACCESS were used as clonality controls. TCRdb retrieved this table from immuneACCESS and kept in-frame rearrangements only. Not all clones are present; in checked studies, unresolved V genes account for under half, and no reason is known for the remainder. V and J calls and clone size come straight from that table; D and trimming were deduced from the DNA. The sample data list just over 200,000 clones, and approximately 75% of these were observed just once. The ten largest clones add up to 11% of the sample.

The CDR3 contains 12 residues, cysteine and phenylalanine counted. CDR3 DNA only is kept here, 36 bases in frame from base 1. The germline V gene encodes CDR1 GTSNPN and CDR2 SVGIG (reference sequence). V is pared back by 0 bases and J by 7 bases, with 7 bases lying between the germline termini. General findings and caveats noted by the study authors: Baseline clonality was found to be higher than that of age-matched healthy donors and was strongly correlated with circulating CD8+ T-cell counts. Public clonotypes were rare and either contracted or stayed stable during treatment, and the rise in clonality at ibrutinib response reflected the expansion of private clonotypes. Sampling times were not matched between patients in sustained remission and patients whose disease was progressing, and lymph node repertoires were not examined. An increase in clonality was observed at ibrutinib response, with clonality remaining stable during sustained remission and falling back toward baseline at progression.

The sequence was obtained from a human donor with chronic lymphocytic leukemia. Material: PBMCs, obtained after 12 months of ibrutinib treatment. The rearranged segments are TRBV30 and TRBJ1-5; no D gene call is confident. The nucleotide sequence is TGTGCCTGGAGTGTACCTGCCCAGCCCCAGCATTTT. Its protein is CAWSVPAQPQHF. With all but the CDR3 taken from the reference TRBV30 and TRBJ1-5 genes, the full variable domain is: SQTIHQWPATLVQPVGSPLSLECTVEGTSNPNLYWYRQAAGRGLQLLFYSVGIGQISSEVPQNLSASRPQDRQFILSSKKLLLSDSGFYLCAWSVPAQPQHFGDGTRLSIL.